The entry that follows covers one TCR beta chain sequence. This specimen comes from a study of blood T cell repertoires in COVID-19. V gave up 1 base and J gave up 2 bases, with 8 bases separating them. This CDR3 spans 14 amino acids. Per germline, CDR1 MNHEY and CDR2 SMNVEV (reference sequence). Sequencing was performed with immunoSEQ multiplex PCR; in TCRdb, only in-frame clones are kept and a portion is missing. The data hold about 220,000 clones, with less than 90% observed a single time. The chain has TRBV27 and TRBJ2-5; TRBD2 might be the D (5 bases). The source of this sequence is a woman younger than 45 who had recovered from COVID-19. The sample consisted of PBMCs or T cells enriched from blood (not recorded which). CDR3 coding DNA: TGTGCCAGCAGTTTATACGGAGGACAAGAGACCCAGTACTTC. Amino acid sequence: CASSLYGGQETQYF.